This is a list of T cell receptor beta chains from one sample in a study of cytomegalovirus exposure and HLA in healthy donors. Method: immunoSEQ multiplex PCR; TCRdb's copy keeps in-frame clones and lacks some. The sample has fewer than 150,000 clones, roughly 80% seen once. Sequencing was done on a sample of PBMCs. The receptor source for this set is a man aged 35-49 years in good health and CMV-seropositive. Both conserved end residues are part of each CDR3. A D gene is named only where the DNA matches it firmly. Size tells how often a clone was seen (once, few, many) or the class of an expanded clone, and some rows leave it out.

>-|-|TRBJ2-7|TRBV19
CASSISISGEQYF
TGTGCCAGTAGTATATCGATCTCGGGCGAGCAGTACTTC
>-|TRBD1|TRBJ2-4|TRBV5-6
CASSLGTGLAKNIQYF
TGTGCCAGCAGCTTAGGGACAGGGCTAGCCAAAAACATTCAGTACTTC
>many|-|TRBJ1-4|TRBV7-2
CASSPWGAANEKLFF
TGTGCCAGCAGCCCCTGGGGCGCTGCTAATGAAAAACTGTTTTTT
>once|TRBD2|TRBJ2-7|TRBV11-2
CASSSVIAGSSYEQYF
TGTGCCAGCAGCTCTGTCATAGCGGGGAGCTCCTACGAGCAGTACTTC
>-|-|TRBJ2-4|TRBV6-1
CASSEGVGLRGIQYF
TGTGCCAGCAGTGAAGGGGTCGGGCTTAGGGGCATTCAGTACTTC
>few|-|TRBJ2-1|TRBV5-1
CASSFLGQYYNEQFF
TGCGCCAGCAGCTTCCTTGGACAGTACTACAATGAGCAGTTCTTC
>-|TRBD2|TRBJ2-1|TRBV18
CASSPPSGSQFF
TGTGCCAGCTCACCACCGAGCGGGAGTCAGTTCTTC
>once|-|TRBJ2-7|TRBV30
CAWTDEGITYEQYF
TGTGCCTGGACGGATGAGGGTATCACCTACGAGCAGTACTTC
>many|TRBD1|TRBJ1-1|TRBV5-4
CASNDRDRLPEAFF
TGTGCCAGCAACGACCGGGACAGACTACCTGAAGCTTTCTTT
>-|-|TRBJ1-4|TRBV27
CASSPTTQAVNEKLFF
TGTGCCAGCAGCCCTACGACACAGGCGGTTAATGAAAAACTGTTTTTT
>-|-|TRBJ1-2|TRBV10-3
CAISESLAGSYGYTF
TGTGCCATCAGTGAGTCGCTGGCAGGATCCTATGGCTACACCTTC
>-|TRBD2|TRBJ2-1|TRBV4-2
CASSQGGLAGHNEQFF
TGTGCCAGCAGCCAAGGAGGTCTAGCGGGACACAATGAGCAGTTCTTC
>-|-|TRBJ2-7|TRBV5-1
CASSLYPGQSSYEQYF
TGCGCCAGCAGCTTGTACCCAGGACAAAGCTCCTACGAGCAGTACTTC
>-|-|TRBJ1-1|TRBV2
CASSQGVPGF
TGTGCCAGCAGTCAAGGGGTTCCCGGGTTT
>-|-|TRBJ1-5|TRBV7-2
CASSLAWGGNQPQHF
TGTGCCAGCAGCTTAGCCTGGGGGGGCAATCAGCCCCAGCATTTT
>-|-|TRBJ2-1|TRBV7-9
CASSHPGARGSYNEQFF
TGTGCCAGCAGCCACCCAGGCGCCCGGGGATCCTACAATGAGCAGTTCTTC
>-|TRBD2|TRBJ2-5|TRBV9
CASSVGTGGSGTQYF
TGTGCCAGCAGCGTAGGGACGGGAGGGTCGGGGACCCAGTACTTC
>-|-|TRBJ2-4|TRBV5-1
CASSFGGLDIQYF
TGCGCCAGCAGCTTCGGAGGGTTGGACATTCAGTACTTC
>-|-|TRBJ2-7|TRBV18
CASSPEGGALSHEQYF
TGTGCCAGCTCACCGGAGGGCGGGGCCTTGTCCCACGAGCAGTACTTC
>once|TRBD2|TRBJ2-3|TRBV4-2
CASSLTLAGGPQDTQYF
TGTGCCAGCAGCCTGACCCTAGCGGGAGGGCCACAAGATACGCAGTATTTT
>-|-|TRBJ1-5|TRBV7-2
CASSLGAGRDQPQHF
TGTGCCAGCAGCTTAGGCGCAGGGAGGGATCAGCCCCAGCATTTT
>-|TRBD1|TRBJ1-4|TRBV9
CASSRDRGLEKLFF
TGTGCCAGCAGTCGGGACAGGGGGCTTGAAAAACTGTTTTTT
>-|TRBD1|TRBJ1-5|TRBV15
CATSRATGGDQPQHF
TGTGCCACCAGCAGAGCTACAGGGGGAGATCAGCCCCAGCATTTT
>-|-|TRBJ2-2|TRBV7-9
CASSQSNTGELFF
TGTGCCAGCAGCCAGTCGAACACCGGGGAGCTGTTTTTT
>-|TRBD2|TRBJ2-7|TRBV5-1
CASSSLLAGGYEQYF
TGCGCCAGCAGCTCATTACTAGCGGGAGGCTACGAGCAGTACTTC
>many|TRBD1|TRBJ2-2|TRBV19
CASSRGQGGVGELFF
TGTGCCAGTAGTAGGGGACAGGGAGGAGTCGGGGAGCTGTTTTTT
>-|TRBD1|TRBJ1-5|TRBV18
CASSPAGQTNQPQHF
TGTGCCAGCTCACCAGCGGGACAGACCAATCAGCCCCAGCATTTT
>-|TRBD1|TRBJ1-1|TRBV2
CASSDGQGWDAFF
TGTGCCAGCAGTGACGGACAGGGGTGGGATGCTTTCTTT
>-|-|TRBJ2-1|TRBV10-2
CASSDPSGVQGNEQFF
TGCGCCAGCAGTGACCCTAGTGGGGTCCAGGGGAATGAGCAGTTCTTC
>-|-|TRBJ2-7|TRBV5-1
CASSLEGLYEQYF
TGCGCCAGCAGCTTGGAGGGGCTCTACGAGCAGTACTTC